These T cell receptor beta chains were read from a single sample in a study of patients and donors after allogeneic stem cell transplantation. From the RT-PCR reads, TCRdb called clonotypes with MiXCR, one entry per CDR3 protein. The sample has about 960,000 distinct CDR3 sequences, roughly 18% seen once. Sequencing was performed on blood, either unsorted or a sorted T cell fraction (not recorded which). These receptors all stem from a human donor who was either an allogeneic HSCT recipient or a stem cell or donor lymphocyte infusion donor (not recorded which). It is not recorded whose cells these are; they may come from a transplant donor. Each CDR3 is given with its conserved first and last residue. A D gene is named only where the DNA matches it firmly. A clone size is listed for some rows: how often the clone was seen (once, few, many), or a class if it is expanded.

d_gene | abundance | j_gene | v_gene | CDR3aa | CDR3nt
TRBD2 | few | TRBJ2-1 | TRBV19 | CASSIWSGGRSSNEQFF | TGTGCCAGTAGTATTTGGAGCGGCGGGAGGAGTAGCAATGAGCAGTTCTTC
- | - | TRBJ2-7 | TRBV20-1 | CSARLQLSYYEQYF | TGCAGTGCTAGACTCCAGCTAAGTTATTACGAGCAGTACTTC
TRBD2 | - | TRBJ2-3 | TRBV20-1 | CSVWLAGGTDTQYF | TGCAGTGTTTGGCTAGCGGGAGGCACAGATACGCAGTATTTT
TRBD2 | few | TRBJ2-5 | TRBV6-5 | CASSYVGRGVGTQYF | TGTGCCAGCAGTTACGTCGGCCGGGGGGTGGGGACCCAGTACTTC
- | - | TRBJ2-2 | TRBV6-1 | CASSLFGLANTGELFF | TGTGCCAGCAGCCTCTTCGGGCTCGCGAACACCGGGGAGCTGTTTTTT
- | few | TRBJ1-5 | TRBV27 | CASSLRGNSNQPQHF | TGTGCCAGCAGTTTAAGGGGGAATAGCAATCAGCCCCAGCATTTT
- | - | TRBJ2-5 | TRBV5-5 | CASSLAVKETQYF | TGTGCCAGCAGCTTGGCCGTTAAGGAGACCCAGTACTTC
TRBD1 | - | TRBJ1-6 | TRBV4-3 | CASSQRTGTGASPLHF | TGCGCCAGCAGCCAGAGGACCGGGACAGGGGCTTCACCCCTCCACTTT
- | few | TRBJ1-2 | TRBV6-5 | CASRTVYGYTF | TGTGCCAGCCGGACGGTCTATGGCTACACCTTC
TRBD2 | - | TRBJ2-1 | TRBV12-3/TRBV12-4 | CASRPTRPGLAGKGNEQFF | TGTGCCAGCAGACCGACGCGTCCGGGACTAGCGGGAAAGGGGAATGAGCAGTTCTTC
TRBD1 | many | TRBJ1-1 | TRBV24-1 | CATSDPRDRKTMNTEAFF | TGTGCCACCAGTGATCCCAGGGACAGAAAGACCATGAACACTGAAGCTTTCTTT
TRBD1 | - | TRBJ2-2 | TRBV20-1 | CSALTGGTTGELFF | TGCAGTGCTCTTACAGGGGGCACCACCGGGGAGCTGTTTTTT
TRBD2 | few | TRBJ2-1 | TRBV6-4 | CASSGTSGGANEQFF | TGTGCCAGCAGTGGGACTAGCGGGGGGGCGAATGAGCAGTTCTTC
- | few | TRBJ1-4 | TRBV4-1 | CASSQLAGTNGEKLFF | TGCGCCAGCAGCCAACTCGCCGGGACCAACGGTGAAAAACTGTTTTTT
- | many | TRBJ2-2 | TRBV7-9 | CASSLVSGAYPTGELFF | TGTGCCAGCAGCTTAGTCTCAGGGGCGTACCCCACCGGGGAGCTGTTTTTT
- | - | TRBJ2-5 | TRBV20-1 | CSARDHRTLQETQYF | TGCAGTGCTAGAGATCACAGGACACTACAAGAGACCCAGTACTTC
TRBD1 | - | TRBJ2-1 | TRBV7-9 | CASSPDRVVFF | TGTGCCAGCAGCCCCGACAGGGTGGTTTTCTTC
TRBD2 | - | TRBJ2-2 | TRBV4-2 | CASSQPPGLGTGELFF | TGTGCCAGCAGCCAACCCCCGGGACTAGGGACCGGGGAGCTGTTTTTT
- | - | TRBJ2-1 | TRBV5-1 | CASSLWQLNEQFF | TGCGCCAGCAGCTTGTGGCAGCTCAATGAGCAGTTCTTC
- | - | TRBJ2-7 | TRBV12-3/TRBV12-4 | CASSLWVGVSSYEQYF | TGTGCCAGCAGTTTATGGGTAGGGGTGAGCTCCTACGAGCAGTACTTC
- | many | TRBJ1-1 | TRBV7-2 | CASSFNRVETEAFF | TGTGCCAGCAGCTTTAACAGGGTGGAAACTGAAGCTTTCTTT
- | few | TRBJ2-7 | TRBV7-3 | CASSLTPSLGPNEQYF | TGTGCCAGCAGCTTAACCCCATCCCTCGGGCCCAACGAGCAGTACTTC
- | few | TRBJ1-1 | TRBV12-3/TRBV12-4 | CASIFSPVPEAFF | TGTGCCAGCATCTTTAGTCCGGTCCCTGAAGCTTTCTTT
- | - | TRBJ1-4 | TRBV5-1 | CASSLEPTRNEKLFF | TGCGCCAGCAGCTTGGAGCCGACTCGCAATGAAAAACTGTTTTTT
TRBD1 | - | TRBJ1-1 | TRBV12-3/TRBV12-4 | CASSSGTGFNEAFF | TGTGCCAGCAGCTCCGGGACAGGGTTTAACGAAGCTTTCTTT
- | many | TRBJ1-2 | TRBV12-3/TRBV12-4 | CASSLDRAGYTF | TGTGCCAGCAGTTTAGACAGGGCAGGCTACACCTTC
- | many | TRBJ2-7 | TRBV12-3/TRBV12-4 | CASSPELYEQYF | TGTGCCAGCAGTCCCGAGTTATACGAGCAGTACTTC
- | few | TRBJ1-1 | TRBV6-1 | CASSEQHSTEAFF | TGTGCCAGCAGTGAACAACACAGCACTGAAGCTTTCTTT
- | few | TRBJ2-1 | TRBV7-8 | CASSLEWGGVNEQFF | TGTGCCAGCAGCTTAGAGTGGGGGGGCGTAAATGAGCAGTTCTTC
- | few | TRBJ1-2 | TRBV12-3/TRBV12-4 | CASSLDSDRYGYTF | TGTGCCAGCAGCCTAGACAGTGATAGGTATGGCTACACCTTC
- | - | TRBJ2-7 | TRBV19 | CASNAPGLLFYEQYF | TGTGCCAGTAATGCTCCGGGACTCCTTTTCTACGAGCAGTACTTC
TRBD1 | - | TRBJ1-2 | TRBV30 | CAWSRTGDYGYTF | TGTGCCTGGAGTCGCACAGGGGACTATGGCTACACCTTC
- | - | TRBJ1-1 | TRBV6-1 | CASSLRVLAGTEAFF | TGTGCCAGCAGTCTCAGGGTTCTGGCCGGCACTGAAGCTTTCTTT
TRBD2 | - | TRBJ2-3 | TRBV20-1 | CSASPVGLAGGLGTDTQYF | TGCAGTGCTTCGCCGGTGGGACTAGCGGGAGGGCTGGGCACAGATACGCAGTATTTT
- | few | TRBJ1-6 | TRBV15 | CATRAREISPLHF | TGTGCCACCAGGGCACGGGAAATTTCACCCCTCCACTTT
TRBD2 | - | TRBJ2-1 | TRBV6-2/TRBV6-3 | CASSPRTSGGSSYNEQFF | TGTGCCAGCAGTCCCAGAACTAGCGGGGGGTCTTCCTACAATGAGCAGTTCTTC
TRBD2 | - | TRBJ2-1 | TRBV3-1 | CASRPSFTSGSYNEQFF | TGTGCCAGCAGGCCATCATTCACTAGCGGGTCCTACAATGAGCAGTTCTTC
- | few | TRBJ1-1 | TRBV5-1 | CASSLLFGGTEAFF | TGCGCCAGCAGCCTCCTTTTCGGAGGCACTGAAGCTTTCTTT
TRBD1 | few | TRBJ2-7 | TRBV27 | CASSRGTGGAYEQYF | TGTGCCAGCAGCCGAGGGACAGGGGGAGCCTACGAGCAGTACTTC
- | few | TRBJ1-2 | TRBV5-1 | CASSLYGGPIYGYTF | TGCGCCAGCAGCTTGTATGGAGGGCCTATCTATGGCTACACCTTC
- | - | TRBJ2-1 | TRBV29-1 | CSVAGNNEQFF | TGCAGCGTTGCCGGAAACAATGAGCAGTTCTTC
- | - | TRBJ1-1 | TRBV20-1 | CSARKQRLNTEAFF | TGCAGTGCTAGAAAACAGAGACTGAACACTGAAGCTTTCTTT
- | - | TRBJ2-1 | TRBV12-3/TRBV12-4 | CASTRAGQHYNEQFF | TGTGCCAGCACCCGGGCGGGACAGCACTACAATGAGCAGTTCTTC
- | few | TRBJ2-6 | TRBV29-1 | CSVRVRASSGANVLTF | TGCAGCGTCAGGGTTCGCGCCTCCTCTGGGGCCAACGTCCTGACTTTC
TRBD1 | - | TRBJ2-1 | TRBV13 | CASSSNYRGQHSYNEQFF | TGTGCCAGCAGCTCCAACTACAGGGGACAACACTCCTACAATGAGCAGTTCTTC
- | few | TRBJ1-1 | TRBV4-3 | CASSQKGTANTEAFF | TGCGCCAGCAGCCAAAAGGGGACGGCGAACACTGAAGCTTTCTTT
TRBD2 | many | TRBJ2-3 | TRBV7-6 | CASSSLAGLNTDTQYF | TGTGCCAGCAGCTCCCTAGCGGGGTTGAACACAGATACGCAGTATTTT
- | - | TRBJ2-5 | TRBV28 | CASTDYGKQETQYF | TGTGCCAGCACCGACTACGGAAAGCAAGAGACCCAGTACTTC
- | many | TRBJ1-2 | TRBV20-1 | CSATAYRRSDF | TGCAGTGCCACGGCTTACAGGAGGAGCGACTTC
TRBD2 | - | TRBJ2-1 | TRBV20-1 | CSARDPLAGGYEQFF | TGCAGTGCTAGAGATCCCCTAGCGGGAGGCTATGAGCAGTTCTTC
- | many | TRBJ2-7 | TRBV12-3/TRBV12-4 | CASSRSPEQYF | TGTGCCAGCAGTCGGTCCCCCGAGCAGTACTTC
- | - | TRBJ1-1 | TRBV7-2 | CASSLRMGVQGAEAFF | TGTGCCAGCAGCTTAAGGATGGGGGTACAGGGAGCTGAAGCTTTCTTT
- | few | TRBJ2-5 | TRBV4-1 | CASSQDNPGEGETQYF | TGCGCCAGCAGCCAAGATAATCCGGGAGAGGGGGAGACCCAGTACTTC